The 26 T cell receptor beta chains below come from one sample, sequenced in a study of T cell changes during pregnancy in multiple sclerosis. The protocol was immunoSEQ multiplex PCR, while the TCRdb copy is restricted to in-frame clones and leaves out a portion. Of 45,000 to 55,000 clones listed, over 90% are singletons. The sequences come from peripheral blood, collected in the third trimester of pregnancy. The receptors stem from a female donor with multiple sclerosis, enrolled in a pregnancy study.

The chain is built from TRBV29-1 and TRBJ2-1; 8 positions agree with TRBD1. This CDR3 spans 12 amino acids. The V and J ends lost 5 bases and 11 bases, in that order; junction bases with no gene match: 8. Germline CDR1 reads SQVTM; CDR2 reads ANQGSEA. The CDR3 bases are TGCAGCGTTCAATCGGACAGGGAGAAGCAGTTCTTC. Amino acid sequence: CSVQSDREKQFF.

The rearrangement joins TRBV27 to TRBJ2-3; 7 nucleotides line up with TRBD1. Germline loops: CDR1 MNHEY, CDR2 SMNVEV (reference sequence). The ends lost 4 bases at V and 3 bases at J; junction bases unmatched: 1. CDR3 size: 13 residues. CDR3 sequence reads: CASSYRGTDTQYF. CDR3 DNA: TGTGCCAGCAGTTACAGGGGAACAGATACGCAGTATTTT.

The gene calls are TRBV6-1 and TRBJ2-1, with TRBD2 as a possible D gene (6 bases). Germline V gene data show CDR1 as MNHNS and CDR2 as SASEGT. V lost 8 bases, J lost 4 bases, and 12 bases lay in between. The CDR3 contains 13 residues. CDR3 DNA sequence: TGTGCCAGCGGGGACTCCAAGTACAATGAGCAGTTCTTC. Its protein is CASGDSKYNEQFF.

The CDR3 reads CARQEGRNEQFF. The CDR3 DNA is TGTGCCAGACAGGAGGGAAGAAATGAGCAGTTCTTC. The rearrangement uses TRBV7-9 and TRBJ2-1; weak D call: TRBD2 (6 bases). The length of the CDR3 is 12 residues. Looked up from germline, CDR1 is SEHNR and CDR2 is FQNEAQ (reference sequence). Between the trimmed V and J ends, which lost 9 bases and 7 bases, there was a span of 13 bases.

This sequence joins TRBV19 and TRBJ2-5, with D perhaps matching TRBD2 (5 bases). From germline, CDR1 is LNHDA and CDR2 SQIVND (reference sequence). The CDR3 spans 13 residues. V gave up 6 bases and J gave up 5 bases, with 13 bases separating them. This CDR3 is CASRTPSGETQYF. CDR3 nucleotide sequence: TGTGCCAGTAGGACTCCAAGCGGCGAGACCCAGTACTTC.

The gene calls are TRBV5-5 and TRBJ2-7, with 8 bases aligning to TRBD2. V shed 4 bases, J shed 4 bases, and the junction held 7 bases outside the gene matches. Germline V gene lookup returns CDR1 SGHKS and CDR2 YYEKEE (reference sequence). The CDR3 sequence is 14 residues long. This CDR3 is CASSPGGALYEQYF. DNA of the CDR3: TGTGCCAGCAGCCCGGGGGGGGCGTTGTACGAGCAGTACTTC.

This clone was seen a single time. This chain links TRBV11-3 with TRBJ2-7, with TRBD1 identical over 8 bases. Trimming took 3 bases from V and 3 from J; bases not matched to a gene: 4. Germline values: CDR1 SGHNT, CDR2 YENEEA. There are 14 residues in the CDR3. CDR3 in DNA: TGTGCCAGCAGCTTCGATGGACAGGGCTACGAGCAGTACTTC. Translated: CASSFDGQGYEQYF.

The table lists this clone with a few counts. The rearrangement links TRBV9 to TRBJ2-7; D is possibly TRBD2 (6 bases). The CDR3 extends over 14 amino acids. Looked up from germline, CDR1 is SGDLS and CDR2 is YYNGEE. V was shortened by 0 bases and J by 5 bases, with 12 bases between the two germline ends. CDR3 sequence: CASSVGREWDEQYF. CDR3 nucleotides: TGTGCCAGCAGCGTAGGTCGGGAGTGGGACGAGCAGTACTTC.

This clone has a single count. The V gene is TRBV27, the J gene TRBJ2-1, with D possibly matching TRBD2 (5 bases). Per the germline V gene, CDR1 is MNHEY and CDR2 is SMNVEV (reference sequence). The length of the CDR3 is 14 residues. V was pared by 4 bases and J by 1 base, with 8 bases between. The CDR3 region is CASSSLASYNEQFF. The CDR3 DNA sequence: TGTGCCAGCAGTTCTCTAGCATCCTACAATGAGCAGTTCTTC.

V is TRBV21-1 and J is TRBJ2-2; TRBD1 is the table's D call, not checked against the DNA. TRBV21-1 is noted as a pseudogene. CDR3 length: 18 residues. The DNA of the CDR3 is TGTGCCAGCAGCCGACAAAAAGGGACAGGCTATAACACCGGGGAGCTGTTTTTT. Its translation is CASSRQKGTGYNTGELFF.

This clone was counted a single time. The J gene is TRBJ2-7, the V gene TRBV5-4; 7 bases line up with TRBD2. J was trimmed by 2 bases and V by 8 bases; bases with no gene match: 10. The CDR3 is 14 amino acids. CDR1 is SGHNT, CDR2 YYREEE, per germline (reference sequence). The CDR3 nucleotides read TGTGCCAGGCCTTTCGAGCGGGATGCCTACGAGCAGTACTTC. Translated, it gives CARPFERDAYEQYF.

J is TRBJ2-1 and V is TRBV4-3; 8 positions agree with TRBD2. The CDR3 length is 16 residues. The ends lost 4 bases at V and 8 bases at J; junction bases unmatched: 13. Germline V gives CDR1 LGHNA, CDR2 YSLEER. The CDR3, as DNA: TGCGCCAGCAGCCTCAGCCCCCTAGCGGGCTGGGATGAGCAGTTCTTC. It specifies CASSLSPLAGWDEQFF.

The chain combines TRBV7-9 with TRBJ1-3; D unresolved. Deletions cut 1 base from V and 0 bases from J, with 7 bases between. The germline V gene has CDR1 SEHNR and CDR2 FQNEAQ (reference sequence). This CDR3 contains 15 residues. CDR3 region: CASSLDRPSGNTIYF. The CDR3 coding sequence is TGTGCCAGCAGCTTAGACAGACCCTCTGGAAACACCATATATTTT. The full variable domain, in which reference TRBV7-9 and TRBJ1-3 provide the parts outside the CDR3, is DTGVSQNPRHKITKRGQNVTFRCDPISEHNRLYWYRQTLGQGPEFLTYFQNEAQLEKSRLLSDRFSAERPKGSFSTLEIQRTEQGDSAMYLCASSLDRPSGNTIYFGEGSWLTVV.

This chain uses TRBV25-1 with TRBJ1-1; a weak D match, TRBD1 (6 bases). This CDR3 is built from 13 residues. CDR1 and CDR2 (germline): MGHDK, SYGVNS. The V and J ends lost 5 bases and 8 bases respectively, with 15 bases between them. The chain's CDR3 is CASSTRTDNEAFF. The CDR3 bases are TGTGCCAGCAGTACCCGGACAGATAACGAAGCTTTCTTT.

The chain uses TRBV10-2 and TRBJ1-5, with D uncertain. Germline CDR1 WSHSY, CDR2 SAAADI. Deletions cut 4 bases from V and 5 bases from J, with 12 bases between. The length of the CDR3 is 14 residues. CDR3 region: CASSGLVWDQPQHF. Written as DNA, the CDR3 is TGCGCCAGCAGTGGACTGGTGTGGGATCAGCCCCAGCATTTT.

The chain employs TRBV11-3 and TRBJ2-1; no firm D call. The germline V gene encodes CDR1 SGHNT and CDR2 YENEEA. The V end was cut by 3 bases, the J end by 0 bases, with 12 bases between. The CDR3 runs 16 residues. DNA of the CDR3: TGTGCCAGCAGCTTGAATAGCCTTTCCTCCTACAATGAGCAGTTCTTC. Translating gives CASSLNSLSSYNEQFF.

The gene calls are TRBV27 and TRBJ2-2, with D tentatively TRBD1 (5 bases). The CDR3 totals 15 residues. Germline V CDR1 and CDR2: MNHEY, SMNVEV (reference sequence). Trimming cost V 1 base and J 5 bases, with 11 bases left between them. In nucleotides, the CDR3 is TGTGCCAGCAGTTTATACCCAGGGCGAACCGGGGAGCTGTTTTTT. This gives the protein CASSLYPGRTGELFF.

This clone appeared once. V usage is TRBV18 and J usage is TRBJ2-7; TRBD1 aligns across 9 bases. This CDR3 spans 13 amino acids. Trimming at V came to 3 bases and at J to 5 bases, leaving 2 bases not matched to a gene. CDR1 KGHSH and CDR2 LQKENI come from the germline V gene. CDR3 residues: CASSPRTGDEQYF. DNA of the CDR3: TGTGCCAGCTCACCGAGGACAGGGGACGAGCAGTACTTC.

This chain uses TRBV19 with TRBJ1-5; D is undetermined. Germline CDR1 is LNHDA and CDR2 is SQIVND (reference sequence). This CDR3 contains 16 residues. The ends were cut back, 5 bases at V and 1 base at J, with 15 bases in the middle. The CDR3 sequence is CASSPSELLSNQPQHF. In DNA form, the CDR3 reads TGTGCCAGTAGTCCTTCGGAGCTACTAAGCAATCAGCCCCAGCATTTT.

A single count supports this clone. The chain recombines TRBV7-6 with TRBJ1-1; no reliable D call. V lost 1 base to trimming and J lost 4 bases, with 7 bases between them. The CDR3 runs to 13 residues. The germline V gene has CDR1 SGHVS and CDR2 FNYEAQ. The CDR3 reads CASSLDEATEAFF. The CDR3 DNA sequence: TGTGCCAGCAGCTTAGATGAGGCCACTGAAGCTTTCTTT.

The chain's CDR3 is CASSLVRTSGTQYF. The CDR3 region has the DNA TGTGCCAGCAGCTTAGTACGGACTAGCGGAACGCAGTATTTT. The J gene is TRBJ2-3, the V gene TRBV7-2; 10 bases match TRBD2. The CDR3 runs to 14 residues. After removal of 1 base from V and 9 bases from J, the junction contained 4 bases not matched to a gene. Germline V CDR1 and CDR2: SGHTA, FQGNSA.

This clone was detected once. The chain uses TRBV5-1 and TRBJ2-2, with D possibly TRBD1 on 7 matching bases. This CDR3 is built from 15 residues. Germline CDR1 is SGHRS and CDR2 is YFSETQ. Between the trimmed V and J ends, which lost 6 bases and 0 bases, there was a span of 12 bases. The CDR3 nucleotides are TGCGCCAGCAAGGCGGGGACAGCGAACACCGGGGAGCTGTTTTTT. Its protein is CASKAGTANTGELFF.

This rearrangement joins TRBV5-4 to TRBJ2-1; D may be TRBD2 (6 bases). Germline CDR1 and CDR2: SGHNT and YYREEE (reference sequence). The ends were cut back, 4 bases at V and 9 bases at J, with 14 bases in the middle. The CDR3 consists of 13 residues. Written as DNA, the CDR3 is TGTGCCAGCAGCCCGGACTATTATTTTGAGCAGTTCTTC. It codes for CASSPDYYFEQFF.

The count of this clone is one. This chain joins TRBV18 and TRBJ1-1; TRBD1 matches at 9 bases. The ends lost 3 bases at V and 2 bases at J; junction bases unmatched: 10. This CDR3 has 17 amino acids. CDR1 is KGHSH and CDR2 is LQKENI in the germline V gene. CDR3: CASSPLPGTGRNTEAFF. For the CDR3, the DNA is TGTGCCAGCTCACCCCTTCCCGGGACAGGGCGAAACACTGAAGCTTTCTTT. Variable domain in full (rest from reference TRBV18 and TRBJ1-1): NAGVMQNPRHLVRRRGQEARLRCSPMKGHSHVYWYRQLPEEGLKFMVYLQKENIIDESGMPKERFSAEFPKEGPSILRIQQVVRGDSAAYFCASSPLPGTGRNTEAFFGQGTRLTVV.

The chain uses TRBV10-1 and TRBJ2-7; possibly TRBD2 for D (6 bases). This CDR3 has 13 residues. Between the trimmed V and J ends, which lost 7 bases and 5 bases, there was a span of 15 bases. Germline V gives CDR1 WNHNN, CDR2 SYGVQD (reference sequence). Written as DNA, the CDR3 is TGCGCCAGCAAGATGGAGGGAACTAACGAGCAGTACTTC. Translated: CASKMEGTNEQYF.

The chain links TRBV5-4 to TRBJ2-5, with 9 positions matching TRBD2. This CDR3 region has 15 residues. After removal of 2 bases from V and 2 bases from J, the junction contained 4 bases not matched to a gene. Germline V gives CDR1 SGHNT, CDR2 YYREEE (reference sequence). The CDR3 DNA reads TGTGCCAGCAGCTTTGCGGGAGGGGGGCAAGAGACCCAGTACTTC. Amino acid sequence: CASSFAGGGQETQYF.